This entry is about one T cell receptor (beta chain). Per the study methods: Estimated nucleated cell counts came from reference gene primer amplification. Sequencing was performed with immunoSEQ multiplex PCR; in TCRdb, only in-frame clones are kept and a portion is missing. The V and J calls and clone size were taken over from that table, and D and trimming were inferred from the DNA. The sample shows under 35,000 clones, roughly 83% of them seen only once. The V end was cut by 4 bases, the J end by 4 bases, with 23 bases between. The germline V gene has CDR1 MDHEN and CDR2 SYDVKM. The CDR3 has 17 residues. This sample was included in a study of blood T cell repertoires in COVID-19. Study context: Material from acute and convalescent COVID-19 was sourced from the United States, Italy and Spain. T cells, B-cell-depleted T cells, or PBMCs supplied cDNA or gDNA.

V and J are TRBV28 and TRBJ2-7; a possible D gene is TRBD1 (5 bases). The source of this sequence is a man aged 65 to 85 with active COVID-19. The sample comprised peripheral blood. CDR3: CASSSQDKTRMKYEQYF. In DNA, the CDR3 is TGTGCCAGCAGTTCCCAGGACAAGACCAGAATGAAGTACGAGCAGTACTTC.